Listed here is a single T cell receptor beta chain. Its cognate antigen is unknown. CD45RO-negative, CCR7-selected cells formed the naive CD8 fraction, which excluded terminally differentiated effector memory CD45RA+ cells. There were no recent acute infections or vaccinations among the donors, who were healthy HIV-negative adults. The data belong to a study of shared clonotypes between healthy human individuals. Overall study findings and caveats: Sampling covered blood only; tissue repertoires likely differ. Sorted-subset samples were not fully sequenced, rarefaction indicated.

Profiled with immunoSEQ multiplex PCR; TCRdb holds only in-frame clones, not every one. The sample lists some 2,100,000 clones, about 93% occurring once. Sequencing input: naive CD8+ T cells from PBMCs. This clonotype was obtained from a man younger than 30 in good health. Some clones in this sample may be carry-over from other donors' samples.

The CDR3 bases are TGTGCCAGCGAGGGACTAGCTCCCTACGAGCAGTACTTC. It yields the protein CASEGLAPYEQYF. The V and J genes are TRBV21-1 and TRBJ2-7; no DNA check was done on the table's D call, TRBD2. TRBV21-1 is an annotated pseudogene. CDR3 size: 13 residues.